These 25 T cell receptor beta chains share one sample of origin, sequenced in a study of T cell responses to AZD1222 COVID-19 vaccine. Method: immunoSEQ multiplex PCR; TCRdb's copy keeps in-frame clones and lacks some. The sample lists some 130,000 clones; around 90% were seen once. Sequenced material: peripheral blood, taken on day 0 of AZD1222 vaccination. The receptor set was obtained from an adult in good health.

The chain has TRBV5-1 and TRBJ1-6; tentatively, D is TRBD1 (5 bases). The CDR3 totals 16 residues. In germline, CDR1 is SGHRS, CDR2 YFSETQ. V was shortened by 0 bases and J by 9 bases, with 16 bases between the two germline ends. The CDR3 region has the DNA TGCGCCAGCAGCTTGGCCGGGCAGGGATTTGGTTCACCCCTCCACTTT. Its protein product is CASSLAGQGFGSPLHF.

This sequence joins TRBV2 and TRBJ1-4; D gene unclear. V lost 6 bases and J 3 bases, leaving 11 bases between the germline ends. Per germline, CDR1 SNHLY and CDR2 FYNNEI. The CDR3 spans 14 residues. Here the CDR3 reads CASRVGTANEKLFF. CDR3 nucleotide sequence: TGTGCCAGCAGGGTCGGCACAGCTAATGAAAAACTGTTTTTT. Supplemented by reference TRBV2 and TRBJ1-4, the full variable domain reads EPEVTQTPSHQVTQMGQEVILRCVPISNHLYFYWYRQILGQKVEFLVSFYNNEISEKSEIFDDQFSVERPDGSNFTLKIRSTKLEDSAMYFCASRVGTANEKLFFGSGTQLSVL.

CDR3 bases: TGTGCCAGCAACGGTAACTCTGGAAACACCATATATTTT. Protein product: CASNGNSGNTIYF. The V gene is TRBV6-5, the J gene TRBJ1-3; D gene unclear. CDR3 length: 13 residues. The germline V gene has CDR1 MNHEY and CDR2 SVGAGI. Trimming removed 7 bases at V and 0 bases at J, with 7 bases between.

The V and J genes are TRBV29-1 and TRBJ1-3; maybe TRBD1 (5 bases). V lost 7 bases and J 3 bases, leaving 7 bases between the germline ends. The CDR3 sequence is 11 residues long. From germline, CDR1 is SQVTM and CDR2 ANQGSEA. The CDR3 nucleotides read TGCAGCGGCACAGGTGGAAACACCATATATTTT. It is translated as CSGTGGNTIYF.

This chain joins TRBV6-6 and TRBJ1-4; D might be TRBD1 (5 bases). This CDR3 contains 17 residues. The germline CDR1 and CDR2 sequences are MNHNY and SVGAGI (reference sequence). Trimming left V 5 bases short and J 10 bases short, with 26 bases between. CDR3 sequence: CASSLSRRGQQGGKLFF. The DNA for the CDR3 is TGTGCCAGCAGTCTATCGAGGAGGGGCCAGCAGGGAGGAAAACTGTTTTTT.

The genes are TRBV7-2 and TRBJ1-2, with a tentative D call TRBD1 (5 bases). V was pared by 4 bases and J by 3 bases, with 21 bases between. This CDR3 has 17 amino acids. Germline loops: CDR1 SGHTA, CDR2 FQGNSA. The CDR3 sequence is CASSWPSTGAIHYGYTF. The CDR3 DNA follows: TGTGCCAGCAGCTGGCCCTCTACTGGGGCGATACACTATGGCTACACCTTC.

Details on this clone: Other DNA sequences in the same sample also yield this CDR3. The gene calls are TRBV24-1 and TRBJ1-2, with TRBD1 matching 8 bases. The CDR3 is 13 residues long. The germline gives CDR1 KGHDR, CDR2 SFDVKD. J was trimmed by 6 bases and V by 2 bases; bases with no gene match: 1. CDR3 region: CATSDSGGNGYTF. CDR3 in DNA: TGTGCCACCAGTGATTCAGGGGGCAATGGCTACACCTTC.

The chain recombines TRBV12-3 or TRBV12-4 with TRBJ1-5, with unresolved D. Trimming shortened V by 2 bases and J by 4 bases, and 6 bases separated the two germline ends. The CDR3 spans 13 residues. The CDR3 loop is CASSLMANQPQHF. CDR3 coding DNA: TGTGCCAGCAGTTTAATGGCAAATCAGCCCCAGCATTTT.

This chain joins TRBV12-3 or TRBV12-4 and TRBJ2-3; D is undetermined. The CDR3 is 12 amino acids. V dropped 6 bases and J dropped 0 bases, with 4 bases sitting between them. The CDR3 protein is CASRPSTDTQYF. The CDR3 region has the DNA TGTGCCAGCAGGCCTAGCACAGATACGCAGTATTTT.

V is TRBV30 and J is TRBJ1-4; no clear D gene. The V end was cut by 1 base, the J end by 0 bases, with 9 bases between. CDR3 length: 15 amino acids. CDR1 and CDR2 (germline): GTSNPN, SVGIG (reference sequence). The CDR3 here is CAWSAKGATNEKLFF. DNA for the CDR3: TGTGCCTGGAGTGCTAAGGGCGCAACTAATGAAAAACTGTTTTTT.

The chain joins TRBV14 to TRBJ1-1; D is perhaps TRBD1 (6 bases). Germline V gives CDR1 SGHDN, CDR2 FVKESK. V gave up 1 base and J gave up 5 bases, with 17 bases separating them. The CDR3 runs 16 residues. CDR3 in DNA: TGTGCCAGCAGCCAAGGCGGCCGGGGAGGGGGTACTGAAGCTTTCTTT. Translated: CASSQGGRGGGTEAFF.

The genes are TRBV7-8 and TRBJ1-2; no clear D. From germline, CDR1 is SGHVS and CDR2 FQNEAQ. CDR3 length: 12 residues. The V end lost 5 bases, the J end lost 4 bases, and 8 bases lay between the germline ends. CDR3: CASSPPTYGYTF. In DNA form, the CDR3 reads TGTGCCAGCAGCCCCCCGACCTATGGCTACACCTTC.

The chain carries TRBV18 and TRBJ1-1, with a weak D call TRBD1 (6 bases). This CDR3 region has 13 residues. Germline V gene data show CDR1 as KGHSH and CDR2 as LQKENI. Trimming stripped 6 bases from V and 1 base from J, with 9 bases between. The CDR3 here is CASSGQANTEAFF. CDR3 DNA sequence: TGTGCCAGCTCGGGACAAGCGAACACTGAAGCTTTCTTT.

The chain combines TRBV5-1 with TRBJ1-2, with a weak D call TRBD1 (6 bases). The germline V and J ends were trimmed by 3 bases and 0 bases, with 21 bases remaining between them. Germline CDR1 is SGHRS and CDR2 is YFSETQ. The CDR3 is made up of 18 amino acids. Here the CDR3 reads CASSSTPEQGVSNYGYTF. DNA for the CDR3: TGCGCCAGCAGCTCGACACCGGAACAGGGAGTCTCTAACTATGGCTACACCTTC.

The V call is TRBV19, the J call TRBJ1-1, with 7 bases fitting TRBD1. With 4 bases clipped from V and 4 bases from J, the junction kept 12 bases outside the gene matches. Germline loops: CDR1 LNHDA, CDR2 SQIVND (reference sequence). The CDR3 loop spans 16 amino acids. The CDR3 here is CASSKQGSILGTEAFF. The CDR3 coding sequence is TGTGCCAGTAGTAAACAGGGGAGTATCCTGGGCACTGAAGCTTTCTTT.

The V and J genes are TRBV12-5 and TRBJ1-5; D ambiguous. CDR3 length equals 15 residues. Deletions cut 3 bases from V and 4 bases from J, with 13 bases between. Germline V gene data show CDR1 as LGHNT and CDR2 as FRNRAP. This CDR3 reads CASGFSGVWNQPQHF. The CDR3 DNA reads TGTGCTAGTGGTTTCTCAGGAGTGTGGAATCAGCCCCAGCATTTT.

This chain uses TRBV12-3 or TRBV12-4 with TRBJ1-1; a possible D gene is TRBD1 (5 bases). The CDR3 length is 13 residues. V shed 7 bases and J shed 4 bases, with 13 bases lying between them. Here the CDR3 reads CASNHERGTEAFF. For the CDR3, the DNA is TGTGCCAGCAACCACGAGAGGGGCACTGAAGCTTTCTTT.

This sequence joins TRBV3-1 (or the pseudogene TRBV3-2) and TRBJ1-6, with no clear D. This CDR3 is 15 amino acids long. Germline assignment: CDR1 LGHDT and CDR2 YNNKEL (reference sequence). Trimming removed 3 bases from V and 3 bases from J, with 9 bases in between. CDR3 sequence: CASSHRSIYNSPLHF. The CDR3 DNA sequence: TGTGCCAGCAGCCATCGAAGTATCTATAATTCACCCCTCCACTTT.

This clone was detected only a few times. The CDR3 DNA is TGTGCCAGCAGTTACAGGGGGTCCCCTGTCTACGAGCAGTACTTC. Its translation is CASSYRGSPVYEQYF. This sequence joins TRBV2 and TRBJ2-7, with 8 bases lining up with TRBD1. CDR3 size: 15 residues. J lost 3 bases, V lost 5 bases, and 9 bases had no gene match. In germline, CDR1 is SNHLY, CDR2 FYNNEI. The whole variable domain, filled in from reference TRBV2 and TRBJ2-7, reads EPEVTQTPSHQVTQMGQEVILRCVPISNHLYFYWYRQILGQKVEFLVSFYNNEISEKSEIFDDQFSVERPDGSNFTLKIRSTKLEDSAMYFCASSYRGSPVYEQYFGPGTRLTVT.

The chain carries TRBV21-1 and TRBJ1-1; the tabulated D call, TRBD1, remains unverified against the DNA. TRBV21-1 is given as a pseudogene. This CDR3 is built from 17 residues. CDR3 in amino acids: CASSGHGRDRRCTEAFF. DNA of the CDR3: TGTGCCAGCAGCGGTCATGGGAGGGACAGGAGGTGTACTGAAGCTTTCTTT.

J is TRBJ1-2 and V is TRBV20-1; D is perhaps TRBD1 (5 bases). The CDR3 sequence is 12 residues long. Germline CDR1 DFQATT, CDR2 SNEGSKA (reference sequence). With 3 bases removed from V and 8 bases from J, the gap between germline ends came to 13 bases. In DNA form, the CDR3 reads TGCAGTGCTAGTGGGACGGACGTCGGCTACACCTTC. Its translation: CSASGTDVGYTF.

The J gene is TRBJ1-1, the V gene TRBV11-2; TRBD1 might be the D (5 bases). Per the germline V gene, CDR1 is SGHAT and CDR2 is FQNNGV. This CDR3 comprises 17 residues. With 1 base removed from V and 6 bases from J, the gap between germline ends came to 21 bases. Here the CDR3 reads CASSLGARAGPQPEAFF. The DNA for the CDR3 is TGTGCCAGCAGCTTAGGGGCGAGGGCAGGGCCCCAGCCTGAAGCTTTCTTT.

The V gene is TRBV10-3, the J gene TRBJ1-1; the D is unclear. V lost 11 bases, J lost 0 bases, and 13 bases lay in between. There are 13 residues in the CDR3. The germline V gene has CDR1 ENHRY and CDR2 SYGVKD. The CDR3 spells CASSGKLNTEAFF. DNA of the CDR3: TGTGCCTCTTCGGGGAAACTGAACACTGAAGCTTTCTTT.

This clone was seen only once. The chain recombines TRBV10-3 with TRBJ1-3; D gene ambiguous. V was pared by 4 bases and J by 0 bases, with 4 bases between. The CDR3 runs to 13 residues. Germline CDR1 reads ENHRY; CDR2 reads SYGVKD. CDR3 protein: CAISGSSGNTIYF. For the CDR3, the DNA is TGTGCCATCAGTGGATCCTCTGGAAACACCATATATTTT.

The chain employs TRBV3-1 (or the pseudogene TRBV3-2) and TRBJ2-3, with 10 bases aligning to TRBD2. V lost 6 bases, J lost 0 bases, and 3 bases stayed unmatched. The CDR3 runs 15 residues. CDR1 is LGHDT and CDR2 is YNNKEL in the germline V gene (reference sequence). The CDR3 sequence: CASRATSGSTDTQYF. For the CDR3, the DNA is TGTGCCAGCAGGGCGACTAGCGGGAGCACAGATACGCAGTATTTT.